The entry that follows covers one T cell receptor beta chain sequence. Profiling relied on immunoSEQ multiplex PCR, and the TCRdb table lists in-frame clones only, not all of them. The data contain around 61,000 clones, around 86% of them singletons. This record belongs to a study of blood T cell repertoires in COVID-19. Study-wide context: Researchers got acute and convalescent COVID-19 samples from the United States, Italy and Spain. The cDNA or gDNA used as material had been derived from T cells, B-cell-depleted T cells, or PBMCs.

Trimming took off 5 bases at V and 9 bases at J, with 17 bases between the two ends. This CDR3 comprises 14 residues. CDR1 and CDR2 from the germline V gene are SGHVS and FQNEAQ. This receptor was taken from a man over 45 with active COVID-19. The rearrangement links TRBV7-8 to TRBJ2-1, with D possibly TRBD1 on 6 matching bases. The sample comprised peripheral blood. In DNA, the CDR3 is TGTGCCAGCAGCCCTCCCGGCAGGGGCACTGAGCAGTTCTTC. Protein sequence: CASSPPGRGTEQFF.